This TCR beta chain derives from a study of cytomegalovirus exposure and HLA in healthy donors. A multiplex PCR was run with 60 Vbeta primers and 13 Jbeta primers. The table came from immunoSEQ multiplex PCR; TCRdb's copy has only in-frame clones and leaves some out. In the table there are roughly 160,000 clones, 80% of which are singletons. This clone was seen a single time. Its antigen is not known. Findings and limits, study-wide: Earlier analysis yielded a pattern in which most TCR beta V segments were productive about 90% or about 30% of the time. Three CMV-associated chains were confirmed in vitro to be specific for CMV antigens. TRBV6-2, TRBV6-3 and other indistinguishable V segments were excluded. While the bulk of TCR sequences proved rare, some public TCRs turned up in many donors.

From germline, CDR1 is SEHNR and CDR2 FQNEAQ (reference sequence). V was trimmed by 6 bases and J by 2 bases, leaving 13 bases between them. CDR3 size: 15 residues. This chain links TRBV7-9 with TRBJ1-4; maybe TRBD1 (5 bases). Sequencing input: PBMCs. The receptor's source is a young man in good health and CMV-seronegative. CDR3 protein: CASRPRGSTNEKLFF. The DNA of the CDR3 is TGTGCCAGCAGGCCCCGGGGGAGCACTAATGAAAAACTGTTTTTT.